Each of the 27 T cell receptor beta chains below was sequenced from the same sample in a study of T cells in Graves' hyperthyroidism and ophthalmopathy. Amplification yielded TCR beta CDR3 regions, with RNA transcripts as the source. An initial round of RT-PCR targeting the TCR CDR3 relied on the HTBI primer set. TCRdb called the multiplex PCR reads again in MiXCR, with one record for every CDR3 protein. Of about 400,000 distinct CDR3 sequences in the sample, roughly 14% were seen once. Sequencing was done on a sample of blood. Every receptor here comes from a woman aged 18-30 years with Graves' hyperthyroidism.

Comments on this clonotype: A clone one base away is much larger, so this may be a read error. This chain links TRBV4-1 with TRBJ2-2, with 13 bases identical to TRBD2. The J segment lost 1 base and the V segment lost 1 base, leaving 6 bases of the junction unmatched. Per the germline V gene, CDR1 is MGHRA and CDR2 is YSYEKL. The CDR3 consists of 19 residues. The CDR3 DNA reads TGCGCCAGCAGCCAAGTGAGGGGACTAGCGGGATGGAACACCGGGGAGCTGTTTTTT. Residues: CASSQVRGLAGWNTGELFF.

This clonotype was seen many times. The chain recombines TRBV2 with TRBJ2-5, with D perhaps TRBD1 (6 bases). The V end was cut by 6 bases, the J end by 1 base, with 15 bases between. This CDR3 comprises 15 residues. Looked up from germline, CDR1 is SNHLY and CDR2 is FYNNEI. The CDR3 DNA follows: TGTGCCAGCAGGGGGAGCACAGGGATCCAAGAGACCCAGTACTTC. Translation: CASRGSTGIQETQYF.

This clonotype was detected ten times or more. The chain is built from TRBV4-1 and TRBJ2-5, with 9 bases identical to TRBD2. Germline loops: CDR1 MGHRA, CDR2 YSYEKL. The CDR3 consists of 16 residues. V was pared by 0 bases and J by 4 bases, with 6 bases of the junction left unmatched. CDR3 sequence reads: CASSQEGGRGRETQYF. DNA for the CDR3: TGCGCCAGCAGCCAAGAAGGCGGGAGGGGCAGAGAGACCCAGTACTTC.

With respect to this clonotype: One end of the junction fails to match germline, which may point to a read error. The rearrangement joins TRBV4-1 to TRBJ2-7, with D possibly matching TRBD2 (6 bases). CDR3 size: 14 residues. Germline CDR1 MGHRA, CDR2 YSYEKL. The CDR3 DNA reads TGCGCCAGCAGCTCCCCGGGAGAATCCTACGAGCAGTGCTTC. Translating it yields CASSSPGESYEQCF.

This clonotype was picked up a small number of times. V is TRBV6-5 and J is TRBJ1-2; D unclear. The V gene lost 0 bases and the J gene lost 3 bases, with 14 bases spanning the gap. The CDR3 is made up of 16 amino acids. Germline CDR1 reads MNHEY; CDR2 reads SVGAGI. The DNA for the CDR3 is TGTGCCAGCAGTTACTCCTCCGCGGTGGACCACTATGGCTACACCTTC. This gives the protein CASSYSSAVDHYGYTF.

This clonotype appeared a few times. The chain links TRBV20-1 to TRBJ2-5, with D unclear. Between the trimmed V and J ends, which lost 5 bases and 0 bases, there was a span of 13 bases. CDR3 length equals 14 residues. Germline assignment: CDR1 DFQATT and CDR2 SNEGSKA (reference sequence). CDR3 region: CSAPNLRHQETQYF. In DNA, the CDR3 is TGCAGTGCTCCGAATCTGAGACACCAAGAGACCCAGTACTTC.

Only a few counts were recorded for this clonotype. This rearrangement joins TRBV5-1 to TRBJ1-2, with 9 bases lining up with TRBD1. The CDR3 is 17 residues long. J lost 8 bases, V lost 1 base, and 15 bases had no gene match. CDR1 is SGHRS and CDR2 is YFSETQ in the germline V gene. The CDR3 region is CASSLMGQGGTTGGYTF. The CDR3 DNA is TGCGCCAGCAGCTTGATGGGACAGGGAGGTACTACAGGAGGCTACACCTTC.

This clonotype occurred many times. The gene calls are TRBV7-8 and TRBJ2-2; TRBD2 matches at 11 bases. The J segment lost 6 bases and the V segment lost 3 bases, leaving 3 bases of the junction unmatched. The germline CDR1 and CDR2 sequences are SGHVS and FQNEAQ. CDR3 length equals 15 residues. Written as DNA, the CDR3 is TGTGCCAGCAGCTTTAGCGGGGGGGCCTCCGGGGAGCTGTTTTTT. It specifies CASSFSGGASGELFF.

This clonotype was seen ten or more times. Here the CDR3 reads CSARGDGPNYGYTF. The CDR3 bases are TGCAGTGCTAGAGGGGACGGTCCTAACTATGGCTACACCTTC. This chain uses TRBV20-1 with TRBJ1-2; possible D gene TRBD1, 5 bases. The germline V gene has CDR1 DFQATT and CDR2 SNEGSKA (reference sequence). Trimming removed 1 base at V and 0 bases at J, with 9 bases between. The CDR3 covers 14 residues.

In this sample, this clonotype turned up many times. The rearrangement uses TRBV7-2 and TRBJ2-1; 11 bases map to TRBD1. Germline V gene sequence: CDR1 SGHTA, CDR2 FQGNSA. CDR3 length: 16 residues. V shed 6 bases and J 5 bases; nucleotides not matched to a gene: 9. CDR3: CASREPGTGGNNEQFF. The CDR3 coding sequence is TGTGCCAGCAGGGAGCCCGGGACAGGGGGAAACAATGAGCAGTTCTTC.

This clonotype was counted many times. This chain links TRBV7-8 with TRBJ2-6; 9 nucleotides match TRBD2. Germline trimming cut 5 bases from V and 3 bases from J; bases unmatched to any gene: 2. Germline V lookup: CDR1 SGHVS, CDR2 FQNEAQ. The CDR3 is 15 amino acids. CDR3 sequence (DNA): TGTGCCAGCAGCCTTAGCGGGAGTGGGGCCAACGTCCTGACTTTC. This encodes CASSLSGSGANVLTF.

There are a few counts of this clonotype. Written as DNA, the CDR3 is TGTACGGTAGGCGGGGCACAAGAGACCCAGTACTTC. This translates into CTVGGAQETQYF. This chain links TRBV9 with TRBJ2-5, with D possibly being TRBD2 (6 bases). The CDR3 is 12 residues long. Germline V gene data show CDR1 as SGDLS and CDR2 as YYNGEE.

The sample holds many counts of this clonotype. The chain is built from TRBV3-1 and TRBJ1-2; D is unclear. The CDR3 extends over 15 amino acids. Trimming stripped 1 base from V and 4 bases from J, with 13 bases between. Germline CDR1 is LGHDT and CDR2 is YNNKEL (reference sequence). The CDR3 reads CASSQGAGKSYGYTF. As DNA, the CDR3 is TGTGCCAGCAGCCAAGGGGCGGGGAAATCCTATGGCTACACCTTC. The whole variable domain, remainder taken from reference TRBV3-1 and TRBJ1-2, is DTAVSQTPKYLVTQMGNDKSIKCEQNLGHDTMYWYKQDSKKFLKIMFSYNNKELIINETVPNRFSPKSPDKAHLNLHINSLELGDSAVYFCASSQGAGKSYGYTFGSGTRLTVV.

The table lists this clonotype with many counts. The V and J genes are TRBV4-2 and TRBJ2-3; 7 bases agree with TRBD2. After removal of 2 bases from V and 3 bases from J, the junction contained 5 bases not matched to a gene. The CDR3 is made up of 15 amino acids. The germline V gene encodes CDR1 LGHNA and CDR2 YNFKEQ. CDR3 residues: CASSQLAERTDTQYF. The DNA of the CDR3 is TGTGCCAGCAGCCAACTAGCGGAGAGAACAGATACGCAGTATTTT.

This clonotype was seen repeatedly, ten times or more. The V gene is TRBV5-1, the J gene TRBJ2-1; D is ambiguous. Germline V lookup: CDR1 SGHRS, CDR2 YFSETQ. The ends were cut back, 0 bases at V and 0 bases at J, with 7 bases in the middle. The CDR3 is 15 amino acids. CDR3 DNA: TGCGCCAGCAGCTTGGGGTCCCCCTCCTACAATGAGCAGTTCTTC. Encoded protein: CASSLGSPSYNEQFF.

The V and J genes are TRBV3-1 and TRBJ1-4; D not resolved. The CDR3 sequence is 15 residues long. Germline CDR1 and CDR2: LGHDT and YNNKEL (reference sequence). Trimming shortened V by 3 bases and J by 8 bases, and 16 bases separated the two germline ends. The CDR3: CASSQERGLAEKLFF. The CDR3, as DNA: TGTGCCAGCAGCCAGGAACGAGGGCTCGCCGAAAAACTGTTTTTT.

This clonotype came up many times. V and J are TRBV7-2 and TRBJ2-7; 10 bases are a match to TRBD2. Germline V gives CDR1 SGHTA, CDR2 FQGNSA. CDR3 length: 17 residues. The junction had 15 bases not matched to a gene; V was cut back by 5 bases and J by 5 bases. The CDR3 nucleotides read TGTGCCAGCAGCCGTAGGTTCCCTAGCGGGAGAAGCGACGAGCAGTACTTC. This sequence encodes CASSRRFPSGRSDEQYF.

There are a few counts of this clonotype. The chain uses TRBV20-1 and TRBJ2-7, with 10 bases fitting TRBD2. Germline V gene sequence: CDR1 DFQATT, CDR2 SNEGSKA (reference sequence). The CDR3 length is 13 residues. Germline trimming cut 6 bases from V and 5 bases from J; bases unmatched to any gene: 7. CDR3 nucleotides: TGCAGTGCCCTTAGCGGGAGGACCGACGAGCAGTACTTC. Amino acid sequence: CSALSGRTDEQYF.

There are many counts of this clonotype. One end of the junction does not line up with germline, which may come from a read error. The chain joins TRBV29-1 to TRBJ1-5, with TRBD1 as a possible D gene (6 bases). This CDR3 region has 12 residues. From germline, CDR1 is SQVTM and CDR2 ANQGSEA. The DNA for the CDR3 is TGCAGCGTTGTACAGGGTAATCAACCCCAGCATTTT. This gives the protein CSVVQGNQPQHF.

This chain joins TRBV3-1 and TRBJ2-3; 7 bases match TRBD2. The germline V gene encodes CDR1 LGHDT and CDR2 YNNKEL (reference sequence). J lost 5 bases, V lost 2 bases, and 4 bases had no gene match. This CDR3 comprises 14 residues. The CDR3 DNA reads as TGTGCCAGCAGCCAATTGCGCGGGGGAGATACGCAGTATTTT. Its translation is CASSQLRGGDTQYF.

In this sample, this clonotype turned up many times. The rearrangement joins TRBV7-9 to TRBJ2-1; TRBD2 matches at 15 bases. Trimming took 3 bases from V and 6 from J; bases not matched to a gene: 9. The CDR3 has 18 residues. The V gene's germline CDR1 is SEHNR and CDR2 FQNEAQ (reference sequence). CDR3 amino acids: CASSFLRTSGRARNEQFF. As DNA, the CDR3 is TGTGCCAGCAGCTTCCTTCGGACTAGCGGGAGGGCCCGCAATGAGCAGTTCTTC.

V usage is TRBV19 and J usage is TRBJ1-4; D possibly corresponds to TRBD1 (5 bases). The ends were cut back, 5 bases at V and 5 bases at J, with 12 bases in the middle. The CDR3 runs 14 residues. Looked up from germline, CDR1 is LNHDA and CDR2 is SQIVND (reference sequence). The CDR3 DNA follows: TGTGCCAGTAGTGTCGGGGGGGGGAATGAAAAACTGTTTTTT. This translates into CASSVGGGNEKLFF.

The chain uses TRBV5-5 and TRBJ1-4; TRBD1 matches at 10 bases. Germline V gives CDR1 SGHKS, CDR2 YYEKEE (reference sequence). The CDR3 consists of 15 residues. The junction had 7 bases not matched to a gene; V was cut back by 4 bases and J by 7 bases. The CDR3 DNA sequence: TGTGCCAGCAGCACAACGGGACAGGGGTTTGAAAAACTGTTTTTT. Its protein product is CASSTTGQGFEKLFF.

The chain employs TRBV7-8 and TRBJ2-3; TRBD2 matches 15 bases. With V trimmed by 8 bases and J by 6 bases, 6 bases remained unmatched. Germline V gene sequence: CDR1 SGHVS, CDR2 FQNEAQ. This CDR3 has 15 residues. The CDR3 here is CASWGTSGGPDTQYF. DNA of the CDR3: TGTGCCAGCTGGGGGACTAGCGGGGGGCCGGATACGCAGTATTTT.

This clonotype was recorded at least ten times. The chain carries TRBV6-1 and TRBJ2-1, with 10 bases that match TRBD2. The CDR3 contains 16 residues. The junction had 9 bases not matched to a gene; V was cut back by 5 bases and J by 5 bases. Germline V gene sequence: CDR1 MNHNS, CDR2 SASEGT. CDR3 in amino acids: CASSYLSGGEDNEQFF. CDR3 nucleotides: TGTGCCAGCAGTTACCTGAGCGGGGGGGAAGACAATGAGCAGTTCTTC.

This clonotype was recorded at least ten times. The chain is built from TRBV20-1 and TRBJ2-5, with 16 bases lining up with TRBD2. Germline CDR1 is DFQATT and CDR2 is SNEGSKA (reference sequence). This CDR3 region has 18 residues. With 3 bases clipped from V and 3 bases from J, the junction kept 10 bases outside the gene matches. CDR3 bases: TGCAGTGCTAGCCCCGGGACTAGCGGGAGGGCCATTGAAGAGACCCAGTACTTC. Amino acids: CSASPGTSGRAIEETQYF.

Only a few counts were recorded for this clonotype. The genes are TRBV3-1 and TRBJ1-3; the D gene is possibly TRBD1 (5 bases). The CDR3 has 16 amino acids. Germline values: CDR1 LGHDT, CDR2 YNNKEL (reference sequence). Trimming removed 0 bases at V and 4 bases at J, with 13 bases between. The CDR3 bases are TGTGCCAGCAGCCAAGAGAGGGGTTTATCCGGAAACACCATATATTTT. Protein product: CASSQERGLSGNTIYF.